This entry lists 9 T cell receptor beta chains sequenced from one sample in a study of response to subunit inactivated influenza vaccine. TCRdb independently ran MiXCR on the RT-PCR reads; one entry per CDR3 protein. The top ten hold under 13% of the sample, which has roughly 180,000 distinct CDR3 sequences, roughly 8.7% seen once. Sample: non-naive T cells sorted from PBMCs, taken on the day of vaccination. The source is a man aged 50-59 years who received an inactivated influenza vaccine.

A few counts support this clonotype. The chain recombines TRBV12-3 or TRBV12-4 with TRBJ2-1, with D possibly TRBD2 on 5 matching bases. V lost 5 bases to trimming and J lost 8 bases, with 16 bases between them. The CDR3 loop spans 14 amino acids. The chain's CDR3 is CASSPPGFDDEQFF. The CDR3 DNA reads as TGTGCCAGCAGTCCCCCGGGATTCGATGATGAGCAGTTCTTC.

This clonotype was seen a few times. This chain links TRBV20-1 with TRBJ2-3; 16 bases are a match to TRBD2. Germline trimming cut 6 bases from V and 2 bases from J; bases unmatched to any gene: 5. The CDR3 sequence is 16 residues long. The V gene's germline CDR1 is DFQATT and CDR2 SNEGSKA (reference sequence). The CDR3 sequence: CSAPGTSGRVTDTQYF. Written as DNA, the CDR3 is TGCAGTGCCCCCGGGACTAGCGGGAGGGTCACAGATACGCAGTATTTT.

This clonotype has a handful of counts. This sequence joins TRBV6-2 or TRBV6-3 and TRBJ2-5, with TRBD1 as a possible D gene (6 bases). The CDR3 is 15 residues long. CDR1 is MNHEY, CDR2 SVGEGT, per germline. With 2 bases removed from V and 0 bases from J, the gap between germline ends came to 10 bases. CDR3 coding DNA: TGTGCCAGCAGTTACGTTGGGACATACCAAGAGACCCAGTACTTC. This codes for CASSYVGTYQETQYF.

This clonotype has just a few counts. The rearrangement links TRBV18 to TRBJ1-1; D gene unclear. The germline gives CDR1 KGHSH, CDR2 LQKENI. Trimming left V 2 bases short and J 1 base short, with 14 bases between. The CDR3 runs to 16 residues. CDR3 protein: CASSPVTNRGNTEAFF. The CDR3 nucleotides read TGTGCCAGCTCACCAGTCACCAACCGGGGGAACACTGAAGCTTTCTTT.

This clonotype was found a few times. The chain joins TRBV27 to TRBJ2-1, with D perhaps matching TRBD2 (6 bases). CDR1 and CDR2 (germline): MNHEY, SMNVEV (reference sequence). Between the trimmed V and J ends, which lost 8 bases and 7 bases, there was a span of 24 bases. The length of the CDR3 is 16 residues. The CDR3 nucleotides are TGTGCCAGCGCCCAAGGAATGGCCCGGGGGATTAATGAGCAGTTCTTC. Its translation: CASAQGMARGINEQFF.

The chain couples TRBV7-8 to TRBJ1-2; weak D call: TRBD1 (6 bases). The CDR3 contains 16 residues. V lost 4 bases to trimming and J lost 2 bases, with 17 bases between them. Germline CDR1 SGHVS, CDR2 FQNEAQ. The CDR3 reads CASSYRSTGSNYGYTF. In nucleotides, the CDR3 is TGTGCCAGCAGCTACCGGAGCACAGGGTCCAACTATGGCTACACCTTC.

This clonotype was seen ten or more times. The chain links TRBV9 to TRBJ2-5; maybe TRBD2 (5 bases). The V gene lost 3 bases and the J gene lost 9 bases, with 21 bases spanning the gap. This CDR3 region has 15 residues. CDR1 is SGDLS, CDR2 YYNGEE, per germline. CDR3 amino acids: CASSESAWQTEAQYF. CDR3 DNA sequence: TGTGCCAGCAGCGAATCCGCGTGGCAGACGGAGGCCCAGTACTTC.

With regard to this clonotype: Being one base from a much bigger clone, this may be a read error. The CDR3 ends on some other residue instead of the conserved phenylalanine or tryptophan, so this is likely a read error. CDR3 region: CSAGRTGYNEQFL. DNA for the CDR3: TGCAGTGCTGGGAGGACTGGATACAATGAGCAGTTCTTA. The chain employs TRBV20-1 and TRBJ2-1, with TRBD2 as a possible D gene (6 bases). CDR1 is DFQATT and CDR2 is SNEGSKA in the germline V gene (reference sequence). The germline V and J ends were trimmed by 5 bases and 4 bases, with 12 bases remaining between them. This CDR3 is built from 13 residues.

This clonotype has more than one count but fewer than ten. V usage is TRBV7-2 and J usage is TRBJ2-3; D might be TRBD2 (6 bases). CDR1 SGHTA and CDR2 FQGNSA come from the germline V gene. Trimming left V 5 bases short and J 1 base short, with 19 bases between. The CDR3 spans 17 residues. The CDR3 sequence: CASSPSFSLAGTDTQYF. As DNA, the CDR3 is TGTGCCAGCAGCCCCTCATTTTCCTTAGCGGGCACAGATACGCAGTATTTT.